A single sample is the source of the 21 T cell receptor beta chains below, sequenced in a study of human T cells and chemical hapten exposure. The time point denotes: patch test 3, about 24 weeks after DPC sensitization. Stated treatment: therapeutic diphenylcyclopropenone sensitization with weekly scalp DPC. Via MiXCR, TCRdb re-called the RACE reads, giving one row per CDR3 protein. The sample holds about 90,000 distinct CDR3 sequences, approximately 11% seen once. The material sequenced was whole blood, taken in connection with sensitization to the hapten diphenylcyclopropenone (DPC). All receptors derive from a woman aged 25 to 45 with alopecia areata. Some clones in this sample may be carry-over from other donors' samples.

This clonotype has a count of ten or more. V gene TRBV7-2 combines with J gene TRBJ2-7, with D uncertain. The CDR3 is 12 amino acids. Germline CDR1 and CDR2: SGHTA and FQGNSA. Deletions cut 5 bases from V and 6 bases from J, with 11 bases between. CDR3 amino acids: CASSHPAAEQYF. CDR3 coding DNA: TGTGCCAGCAGCCACCCGGCCGCCGAGCAGTACTTC.

This clonotype was counted many times. V and J are TRBV19 and TRBJ2-7; 10 bases map to TRBD1. J gave up 6 bases and V 3 bases, and 5 bases lay outside the gene matches. CDR3 length: 14 amino acids. Per the germline V gene, CDR1 is LNHDA and CDR2 is SQIVND (reference sequence). The CDR3 sequence: CASSMWDRGSEQYF. The DNA for the CDR3 is TGTGCCAGTAGTATGTGGGACAGGGGTTCCGAGCAGTACTTC. Based on the CDR3 plus reference TRBV19 and TRBJ2-7, the full variable domain is DGGITQSPKYLFRKEGQNVTLSCEQNLNHDAMYWYRQDPGQGLRLIYYSQIVNDFQKGDIAEGYSVSREKKESFPLTVTSAQKNPTAFYLCASSMWDRGSEQYFGPGTRLTVT.

This clonotype turned up a few times. This chain links TRBV7-2 with TRBJ2-5; possibly TRBD2 for D (6 bases). Germline assignment: CDR1 SGHTA and CDR2 FQGNSA. This CDR3 has 14 residues. Trimming removed 5 bases at V and 3 bases at J, with 13 bases between. DNA for the CDR3: TGTGCCAGCAGCACGGGACGGACTAAAGAGACCCAGTACTTC. Translated: CASSTGRTKETQYF.

This clonotype was seen repeatedly, ten times or more. The rearrangement uses TRBV6-2 or TRBV6-3 and TRBJ1-5; D is possibly TRBD1 (6 bases). The V gene's germline CDR1 is MNHEY and CDR2 SVGEGT. CDR3 length equals 15 residues. Between the trimmed V and J ends, which lost 8 bases and 0 bases, there was a span of 14 bases. The CDR3, as DNA: TGTGCCAGCCGGAGACAGGATTATAGCAATCAGCCCCAGCATTTT. Translating it yields CASRRQDYSNQPQHF.

The V and J genes are TRBV28 and TRBJ2-3; perhaps TRBD2 as D (5 bases). CDR3 length: 13 residues. In germline, CDR1 is MDHEN, CDR2 SYDVKM. Trimming left V 6 bases short and J 6 bases short, with 13 bases between. The CDR3 DNA is TGTGCCAGCAGCTCCGGTAGGGAGGATACGCAGTATTTT. It is translated as CASSSGREDTQYF.

This clonotype has ten or more counts. The CDR3 DNA sequence: TGTGCCAGCAGAACCCAGGGCTCGGCTAATGAAAAACTGTTTTTT. The encoded protein is CASRTQGSANEKLFF. V usage is TRBV2 and J usage is TRBJ1-4; tentatively, D is TRBD1 (5 bases). Trimming removed 6 bases from V and 3 bases from J, with 14 bases in between. There are 15 residues in the CDR3. The germline CDR1 and CDR2 sequences are SNHLY and FYNNEI.

This clonotype was seen a handful of times. The chain employs TRBV6-4 and TRBJ1-5, with a weak D call TRBD1 (6 bases). The CDR3 spans 17 residues. Looked up from germline, CDR1 is MRHNA and CDR2 is SNTAGT. Trimming removed 7 bases from V and 2 bases from J, with 21 bases in between. Here the CDR3 DNA reads TGTGCCAGCACATCACGAGGGGGAGGAAGGGGCAATCAGCCCCAGCATTTT. This translates into CASTSRGGGRGNQPQHF.

The chain links TRBV7-8 to TRBJ2-1; D call uncertain. This CDR3 has 17 residues. The germline V gene encodes CDR1 SGHVS and CDR2 FQNEAQ. V gave up 4 bases and J gave up 0 bases, with 16 bases separating them. The CDR3 here is CASSSLGAKSSYNEQFF. In DNA form, the CDR3 reads TGTGCCAGCAGCTCCCTTGGCGCCAAGAGCTCCTACAATGAGCAGTTCTTC.

This clonotype was seen at least ten times. V and J are TRBV4-2 and TRBJ1-1; no reliable D call. The CDR3 is 16 amino acids. V gave up 1 base and J gave up 1 base, with 13 bases separating them. Germline V gene lookup returns CDR1 LGHNA and CDR2 YNFKEQ. DNA for the CDR3: TGTGCCAGCAGCCAAGGGCCGGGGAACCCGAACACTGAAGCTTTCTTT. This translates into CASSQGPGNPNTEAFF.

This clonotype was counted a few times. This sequence joins TRBV15 and TRBJ1-4; D perhaps matches TRBD1 (6 bases). The CDR3 has 19 amino acids. Trimming stripped 3 bases from V and 0 bases from J, with 20 bases between. Germline V CDR1 and CDR2: LNHNV, YYDKDF (reference sequence). CDR3 sequence (DNA): TGTGCCACCAGCAGTTGGGATTTGGACAGCCTCACAACTAATGAAAAACTGTTTTTT. It yields the protein CATSSWDLDSLTTNEKLFF.

This clonotype has a count of ten or more. V and J are TRBV6-6 and TRBJ1-6; D not resolved. V was cut by 6 bases and J by 11 bases, with 17 bases left in between. The germline CDR1 and CDR2 sequences are MNHNY and SVGAGI (reference sequence). The CDR3 is 14 residues long. CDR3 nucleotide sequence: TGTGCCAGCAGCCAACGGACGGACGGCGCACCCCTCCACTTT. It specifies CASSQRTDGAPLHF.

The V call is TRBV12-3 or TRBV12-4, the J call TRBJ2-7; TRBD1 might be the D (6 bases). V was pared by 5 bases and J by 1 base, with 9 bases between. The CDR3 runs to 13 residues. CDR3 DNA: TGTGCCAGCAGTGTAACAGGGTCCTACGAGCAGTACTTC. This codes for CASSVTGSYEQYF.

The chain has TRBV12-3 or TRBV12-4 and TRBJ2-3, with D perhaps matching TRBD1 or TRBD2 (5 bases each). V lost 5 bases and J lost 4, with 16 bases in between. The CDR3 runs 15 residues. The DNA for the CDR3 is TGTGCCAGCAGTCCTATGGGGGAGTATTCAGATACGCAGTATTTT. This gives the protein CASSPMGEYSDTQYF.

This clonotype occurred many times. This chain uses TRBV28 with TRBJ1-4; unclear D gene. In germline, CDR1 is MDHEN, CDR2 SYDVKM. The CDR3 is 12 amino acids. V lost 4 bases and J lost 7, with 7 bases in between. In nucleotides, the CDR3 is TGTGCCAGCAGTTCCTCAGGTGAAAAACTGTTTTTT. Translating it yields CASSSSGEKLFF.

The table lists this clonotype with a few counts. The V and J genes are TRBV7-9 and TRBJ1-1; possible D gene TRBD1, 5 bases. V lost 1 base, J lost 4 bases, and 7 bases lay in between. The length of the CDR3 is 13 residues. The germline CDR1 and CDR2 sequences are SEHNR and FQNEAQ (reference sequence). The CDR3, as DNA: TGTGCCAGCAGCTTAGGGGGCAGCACTGAAGCTTTCTTT. This codes for CASSLGGSTEAFF.

The chain has TRBV20-1 and TRBJ1-5, with 8 bases fitting TRBD1. CDR1 DFQATT and CDR2 SNEGSKA come from the germline V gene (reference sequence). This CDR3 has 17 amino acids. Unmatched junction bases numbered 12, after V lost 3 bases and J lost 2 bases. The CDR3 sequence: CSASGLLDRGRNQPQHF. The DNA of the CDR3 is TGCAGTGCTAGTGGGTTACTTGACAGGGGTCGCAATCAGCCCCAGCATTTT.

This clonotype has a count of ten or more. The V and J genes are TRBV28 and TRBJ2-3; D remains ambiguous. The CDR3 has 15 amino acids. Germline V lookup: CDR1 MDHEN, CDR2 SYDVKM. The ends were cut back, 6 bases at V and 2 bases at J, with 15 bases in the middle. The CDR3 sequence: CASSPSTPPTDTQYF. In DNA, the CDR3 is TGTGCCAGCAGCCCCAGCACCCCTCCCACAGATACGCAGTATTTT.

This clonotype was observed many times. The rearrangement uses TRBV12-3 or TRBV12-4 and TRBJ2-6; 9 nucleotides match TRBD1. Trimming took 6 bases from V and 14 from J; bases not matched to a gene: 2. CDR3 length equals 11 residues. CDR3 in amino acids: CASRTGGLLTF. The DNA for the CDR3 is TGTGCCAGCAGAACAGGGGGCCTCCTGACTTTC.

This sequence joins TRBV2 and TRBJ2-1; no clear D. Trimming took off 7 bases at V and 3 bases at J, with 7 bases between the two ends. The CDR3 is 12 residues long. The germline gives CDR1 SNHLY, CDR2 FYNNEI. The CDR3 DNA reads TGTGCCAGCAAGGTCCGCTACAATGAGCAGTTCTTC. Protein: CASKVRYNEQFF.

The J gene is TRBJ1-2, the V gene TRBV28; no clear D. The germline V and J ends were trimmed by 4 bases and 5 bases, with 5 bases remaining between them. The CDR3 is made up of 11 amino acids. Germline V gene data show CDR1 as MDHEN and CDR2 as SYDVKM. The CDR3 sequence: CASSYQYGYTF. The CDR3 DNA sequence: TGTGCCAGCAGTTATCAGTATGGCTACACCTTC.

This clonotype was found many times. The chain uses TRBV7-6 and TRBJ2-1, with D uncertain. CDR3 length: 12 amino acids. Trimming shortened V by 6 bases and J by 12 bases, and 15 bases separated the two germline ends. CDR1 and CDR2 (germline): SGHVS, FNYEAQ. The CDR3 region is CASRGFSQRQFF. CDR3 nucleotides: TGTGCCAGCAGAGGCTTCTCGCAGCGGCAGTTCTTC.